This T cell receptor (beta chain) was captured in a study of tumor-infiltrating lymphocytes in primary liver carcinoma. About the research overall: Read depth, roughly 3.65 to 7.5 million productive TCRbeta reads, did not differ significantly between tissues.

Joint extraction of RNA and DNA used roughly 20-33 mg of bulk tissue that was unsorted. Donors underwent surgery for histopathologically diagnosed primary liver carcinoma. At sampling, these chronic HBV carriers had received no treatment. Study outcomes and limitations: The top-250-clone fraction was significantly higher in tumors than in blood (p = 0.039).

Remarks on this clonotype: Its antigen is undetermined. A much more abundant neighbour one base away suggests this may be a read error.

A constant-region primer primed TCR beta cDNA synthesis from 500 to 550 ng of total RNA. Three nested multiplex PCR rounds, a slightly modified ARM-PCR, produced the libraries for TCR beta. TCRdb fed the multiplex PCR reads into MiXCR, producing one record per CDR3 protein. The sample carries 90,000 to 150,000 distinct CDR3 sequences, approximately 68% recorded once. The material sequenced was tumor-adjacent normal liver tissue. This clonotype was sampled from a woman aged 60-75 years with primary liver carcinoma and hepatitis B virus infection.

The CDR3 region is CASTLRGSDYTF. In DNA, the CDR3 is TGTGCCAGCACCCTGCGGGGTTCTGACTACACCTTC. This rearrangement joins TRBV28 to TRBJ1-2; unclear D gene. The germline gives CDR1 MDHEN, CDR2 SYDVKM. Trimming removed 7 bases from V and 10 bases from J, with 16 bases in between. CDR3 length: 12 amino acids.